One and the same sample provided the 7 T cell receptor beta chains below, sequenced in a study of cytomegalovirus exposure and HLA in healthy donors. The study ran its PCR with 60 Vbeta and 13 Jbeta primers. Assay: immunoSEQ multiplex PCR; the TCRdb copy retains only in-frame clones and omits some. The sample contains 100,000 to 150,000 clones, more than 75% of which appear only once. The sequencing input was PBMCs. Receptors originate from a young man in good health and CMV-seronegative.

This clone was counted a few times. CDR3 region: CASGRVGGETQYF. The CDR3 region has the DNA TGTGCCTCCGGCAGGGTCGGGGGAGAGACCCAGTACTTC. This sequence joins TRBV7-9 and TRBJ2-5, with a possible D match to TRBD2 (6 bases). Germline CDR1 reads SEHNR; CDR2 reads FQNEAQ (reference sequence). Trimming removed 11 bases from V and 4 bases from J, with 17 bases in between. The CDR3 contains 13 residues.

The chain is built from TRBV27 and TRBJ1-2; D might be TRBD1 (6 bases). The CDR3 is 12 residues long. The V end lost 6 bases, the J end lost 8 bases, and 13 bases lay between the germline ends. Germline values: CDR1 MNHEY, CDR2 SMNVEV (reference sequence). The CDR3 loop reads CASSKGGGGYTF. The CDR3 nucleotides are TGTGCCAGCAGCAAAGGGGGTGGGGGCTACACCTTC.

The chain recombines TRBV6-1 with TRBJ2-4; weak D call: TRBD1 (5 bases). From germline, CDR1 is MNHNS and CDR2 SASEGT. The V end lost 0 bases, the J end lost 11 bases, and 14 bases lay between the germline ends. The CDR3 loop spans 14 amino acids. The CDR3: CASSEAGQGSFQYF. DNA for the CDR3: TGTGCCAGCAGTGAAGCGGGGCAGGGTTCTTTTCAGTACTTC.

In its sample, this clone was seen once. The chain has TRBV7-2 and TRBJ2-5; maybe TRBD1 (5 bases). Germline CDR1 reads SGHTA; CDR2 reads FQGNSA. This CDR3 has 16 residues. Deletions cut 5 bases from V and 1 base from J, with 17 bases between. Here the CDR3 DNA reads TGTGCCAGCAGCCCGGGCCAGGGAATGCCCCAAGAGACCCAGTACTTC. As protein: CASSPGQGMPQETQYF.

The CDR3 loop reads CASSQQTGVRYGYTF. The DNA of the CDR3 is TGTGCCAGCAGCCAACAGACAGGGGTCAGGTATGGCTACACCTTC. The chain combines TRBV4-2 with TRBJ1-2; 8 bases map to TRBD1. CDR1 is LGHNA and CDR2 is YNFKEQ in the germline V gene. This CDR3 is 15 amino acids long. The V gene end was trimmed by 2 bases and the J gene end by 5 bases; junction bases not matched to a gene: 7.

The genes are TRBV5-4 and TRBJ1-2; D perhaps matches TRBD1 (5 bases). The CDR3 loop spans 16 amino acids. Germline CDR1 and CDR2: SGHNT and YYREEE (reference sequence). V was shortened by 3 bases and J by 6 bases, with 21 bases between the two germline ends. The CDR3 nucleotides read TGTGCCAGCAGCTGGGACGGCGGGGCACCAGTTCATGGCTACACCTTC. This codes for CASSWDGGAPVHGYTF. The full variable domain, rest sourced from reference TRBV5-4 and TRBJ1-2, is ETGVTQSPTHLIKTRGQQVTLRCSSQSGHNTVSWYQQALGQGPQFIFQYYREEENGRGNFPPRFSGLQFPNYSSELNVNALELDDSALYLCASSWDGGAPVHGYTFGSGTRLTVV.

This clone was counted a single time. The rearrangement links TRBV29-1 to TRBJ2-7, with D maybe TRBD2 (5 bases). CDR1 is SQVTM, CDR2 ANQGSEA, per germline. Trimming stripped 6 bases from V and 0 bases from J, with 9 bases between. CDR3 length equals 12 residues. The CDR3 DNA sequence: TGCAGCGTCTCGGGGAGCTCCTACGAGCAGTACTTC. It translates to CSVSGSSYEQYF.